These 21 T cell receptor beta chains originate from one sample sequenced in a study of OX40 agonist ivuxolimab in advanced cancers. The data were produced by immunoSEQ multiplex PCR, yet TCRdb's version contains in-frame clones alone and is incomplete. Among 70,000 to 75,000 clones listed, roughly 84% were seen once. The source material was CD4+ or CD8+ T cells sorted from blood, sampled in a trial of the OX40 agonist ivuxolimab. These receptor sequences come from an adult with an advanced solid tumor such as melanoma, head and neck, liver or kidney cancer.

This clone was seen just once. The V and J genes are TRBV4-3 and TRBJ2-6; TRBD1 matches 7 bases. This CDR3 contains 15 residues. Germline CDR1 reads LGHNA; CDR2 reads YSLEER. J lost 2 bases, V lost 3 bases, and 1 base had no gene match. CDR3 loop: CASSQDRPGANVLTF. CDR3 DNA sequence: TGCGCCAGCAGCCAGGACAGGCCTGGGGCCAACGTCCTGACTTTC.

J is TRBJ2-7 and V is TRBV15; D uncertain. CDR3 length: 13 residues. Germline assignment: CDR1 LNHNV and CDR2 YYDKDF (reference sequence). Trimming removed 0 bases from V and 2 bases from J, with 5 bases in between. The CDR3 DNA follows: TGTGCCACCAGCAGAGACCTAACCTACGAGCAGTACTTC. It is translated as CATSRDLTYEQYF. Variable domain in full (rest from reference TRBV15 and TRBJ2-7): DAMVIQNPRYQVTQFGKPVTLSCSQTLNHNVMYWYQQKSSQAPKLLFHYYDKDFNNEADTPDNFQSRRPNTSFCFLDIRSPGLGDTAMYLCATSRDLTYEQYFGPGTRLTVT.

This clone came up once. The V gene is TRBV7-2, the J gene TRBJ2-3; D gene ambiguous. Germline V gene sequence: CDR1 SGHTA, CDR2 FQGNSA. This CDR3 has 12 amino acids. V was clipped by 6 bases and J by 5 bases, with 9 bases between them. For the CDR3, the DNA is TGTGCCAGCAGTCCTTCCGGAGATACGCAGTATTTT. Translated: CASSPSGDTQYF.

V usage is TRBV7-2 and J usage is TRBJ2-3; D may be TRBD1 (6 bases). The CDR3 is 18 amino acids. CDR1 is SGHTA and CDR2 is FQGNSA in the germline V gene. V lost 6 bases and J 0 bases, leaving 22 bases between the germline ends. CDR3: CASSFGPPRGASTDTQYF. For the CDR3, the DNA is TGTGCCAGCAGTTTTGGGCCTCCCAGGGGCGCTAGCACAGATACGCAGTATTTT.

V usage is TRBV4-2 and J usage is TRBJ2-3, with D possibly TRBD1 on 6 matching bases. Germline-derived CDR1 and CDR2 are LGHNA and YNFKEQ. The CDR3 has 15 residues. V was clipped by 4 bases and J by 0 bases, with 11 bases between them. The CDR3 region has the DNA TGTGCCAGCAGCCCCGGGACACCTAGCACAGATACGCAGTATTTT. This encodes CASSPGTPSTDTQYF.

This clone occurred once. The CDR3 loop reads CASSLQRSPPGPQHF. CDR3 in DNA: TGTGCCAGCAGTCTCCAGAGGTCCCCGCCGGGGCCCCAGCATTTT. The chain links TRBV6-6 to TRBJ1-5, with D unclear. In germline, CDR1 is MNHNY, CDR2 SVGAGI (reference sequence). The CDR3 extends over 15 amino acids. Trimming removed 5 bases from V and 9 bases from J, with 20 bases in between.

The V call is TRBV4-1, the J call TRBJ2-7; D gene unclear. Germline values: CDR1 MGHRA, CDR2 YSYEKL. CDR3 length equals 15 residues. V lost 1 base and J 1 base, leaving 11 bases between the germline ends. The CDR3 reads CASSQGYGASYEQYF. The DNA of the CDR3 is TGCGCCAGCAGCCAAGGGTATGGCGCATCCTACGAGCAGTACTTC.

The chain is built from TRBV15 and TRBJ2-7, with D possibly TRBD2 on 5 matching bases. V lost 5 bases to trimming and J lost 2 bases, with 10 bases between them. Germline-derived CDR1 and CDR2 are LNHNV and YYDKDF (reference sequence). The CDR3 is made up of 13 amino acids. CDR3 residues: CATSLTGTYEQYF. In DNA, the CDR3 is TGTGCCACCAGCTTGACGGGAACCTACGAGCAGTACTTC.

The chain joins TRBV11-2 to TRBJ2-7, with TRBD2 matching 12 bases. The V and J ends lost 1 base and 4 bases, in that order; junction bases with no gene match: 14. The length of the CDR3 is 19 residues. CDR1 and CDR2 from the germline V gene are SGHAT and FQNNGV. DNA for the CDR3: TGTGCCAGCAGCTTAGTTGCTAGCGGGGGGGCCGGGTCCTTATACGAGCAGTACTTC. This codes for CASSLVASGGAGSLYEQYF.

The chain is built from TRBV7-2 and TRBJ1-1; D is unclear. This CDR3 contains 14 residues. Germline V gene data show CDR1 as SGHTA and CDR2 as FQGNSA. Trimming removed 2 bases at V and 1 base at J, with 8 bases between. Here the CDR3 reads CASSLNFPNTEAFF. CDR3 bases: TGTGCCAGCAGCTTAAATTTTCCGAACACTGAAGCTTTCTTT.

The chain is built from TRBV6-5 and TRBJ2-3; D gene ambiguous. CDR3 length: 14 amino acids. Trimming removed 8 bases from V and 7 bases from J, with 19 bases in between. CDR1 is MNHEY and CDR2 is SVGAGI in the germline V gene. The CDR3 reads CASLLGGPTYTQYF. The CDR3 DNA reads TGTGCCAGCCTCCTTGGCGGCCCCACCTATACGCAGTATTTT.

This rearrangement joins TRBV9 to TRBJ2-7, with D tentatively TRBD1 (5 bases). Germline values: CDR1 SGDLS, CDR2 YYNGEE. The CDR3 runs to 14 residues. Trimming shortened V by 4 bases and J by 5 bases, and 16 bases separated the two germline ends. The CDR3 is CASSPQGALHEQYF. In DNA, the CDR3 is TGTGCCAGCAGCCCCCAAGGGGCCCTCCACGAGCAGTACTTC.

The chain employs TRBV11-2 and TRBJ1-1; TRBD1 might be the D (5 bases). The CDR3 totals 12 residues. Germline loops: CDR1 SGHAT, CDR2 FQNNGV. V was cut by 5 bases and J by 12 bases, with 16 bases left in between. The CDR3 spells CASSTTVGDPFF. CDR3 nucleotide sequence: TGTGCCAGCAGCACAACCGTAGGGGACCCTTTCTTT.

J is TRBJ1-1 and V is TRBV5-1; a weak D match, TRBD1 (6 bases). Trimming cost V 0 bases and J 1 base, with 10 bases left between them. Germline CDR1 reads SGHRS; CDR2 reads YFSETQ. This CDR3 region has 15 residues. CDR3 region: CASSLAPGQNTEAFF. The CDR3 DNA is TGCGCCAGCAGCTTGGCTCCGGGACAGAACACTGAAGCTTTCTTT. The variable domain in full, with the rest retrieved from reference TRBV5-1 and TRBJ1-1, is KAGVTQTPRYLIKTRGQQVTLSCSPISGHRSVSWYQQTPGQGLQFLFEYFSETQRNKGNFPGRFSGRQFSNSRSEMNVSTLELGDSALYLCASSLAPGQNTEAFFGQGTRLTVV.

This chain uses TRBV6-5 with TRBJ1-1; D might be TRBD1 (6 bases). Looked up from germline, CDR1 is MNHEY and CDR2 is SVGAGI. Trimming removed 5 bases from V and 0 bases from J, with 13 bases in between. The CDR3 contains 15 residues. Written as DNA, the CDR3 is TGTGCCAGCAGTCAGGGGTATTCTGTGAACACTGAAGCTTTCTTT. This encodes CASSQGYSVNTEAFF.

This chain uses TRBV6-1 with TRBJ1-1; D is unresolved. CDR3 length: 12 amino acids. Germline loops: CDR1 MNHNS, CDR2 SASEGT. V lost 7 bases, J lost 7 bases, and 13 bases lay in between. CDR3 protein: CASTRSKIEAFF. The CDR3 bases are TGTGCCAGCACTCGGAGCAAGATTGAAGCTTTCTTT.

This clone was found a few times. CDR3 DNA: TGCGCCAGCAGAAGGCAGACGAACACCGGGGAGCTGTTTTTT. It translates to CASRRQTNTGELFF. The V gene is TRBV5-1, the J gene TRBJ2-2; D gene ambiguous. Germline CDR1 is SGHRS and CDR2 is YFSETQ. The CDR3 covers 14 residues. The V end was cut by 5 bases, the J end by 0 bases, with 8 bases between.

V usage is TRBV6-5 and J usage is TRBJ2-7; a possible D gene is TRBD2 (5 bases). CDR1 MNHEY and CDR2 SVGAGI come from the germline V gene. The V gene lost 0 bases and the J gene lost 2 bases, with 14 bases spanning the gap. The CDR3 sequence is 16 residues long. CDR3 loop: CASSYSRALGAYEQYF. The CDR3 bases are TGTGCCAGCAGTTACTCGAGGGCTCTCGGGGCCTACGAGCAGTACTTC.

The chain recombines TRBV6-5 with TRBJ1-2; D gene ambiguous. Germline lookup yields CDR1 MNHEY and CDR2 SVGAGI. V was clipped by 2 bases and J by 8 bases, with 9 bases between them. This CDR3 is built from 12 residues. Here the CDR3 reads CASSYRPGGYTF. Written as DNA, the CDR3 is TGTGCCAGCAGTTACAGGCCGGGGGGCTACACCTTC.

This rearrangement joins TRBV4-3 to TRBJ1-1; TRBD1 might be the D (5 bases). CDR1 and CDR2 (germline): LGHNA, YSLEER. This CDR3 spans 15 amino acids. Trimming removed 0 bases at V and 10 bases at J, with 18 bases between. The DNA of the CDR3 is TGCGCCAGCAGCCAAGATCTATCGGGGGGAGTGGGAGCTTTCTTT. Protein: CASSQDLSGGVGAFF.

This chain joins TRBV28 and TRBJ1-1; TRBD1 is a possible D gene (5 bases). The V gene's germline CDR1 is MDHEN and CDR2 SYDVKM. With 8 bases removed from V and 0 bases from J, the gap between germline ends came to 16 bases. CDR3 size: 15 residues. CDR3 loop: CASLPRTILNTEAFF. CDR3 coding DNA: TGTGCCAGCCTCCCCCGGACAATCTTGAACACTGAAGCTTTCTTT.